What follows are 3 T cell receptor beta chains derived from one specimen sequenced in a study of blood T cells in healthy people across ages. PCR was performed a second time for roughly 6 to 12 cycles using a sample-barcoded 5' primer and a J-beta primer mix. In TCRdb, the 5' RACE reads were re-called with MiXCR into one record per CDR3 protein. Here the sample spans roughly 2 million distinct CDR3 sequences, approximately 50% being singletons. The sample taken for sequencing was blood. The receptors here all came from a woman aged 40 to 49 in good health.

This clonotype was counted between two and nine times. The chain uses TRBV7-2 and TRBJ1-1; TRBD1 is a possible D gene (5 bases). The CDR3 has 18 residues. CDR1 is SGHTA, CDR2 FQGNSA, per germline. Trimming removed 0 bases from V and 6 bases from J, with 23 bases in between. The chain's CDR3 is CASSLAGGVGRGNAEAFF. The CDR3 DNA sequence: TGTGCCAGCAGCTTAGCGGGAGGGGTTGGCCGGGGGAATGCTGAAGCTTTCTTT.

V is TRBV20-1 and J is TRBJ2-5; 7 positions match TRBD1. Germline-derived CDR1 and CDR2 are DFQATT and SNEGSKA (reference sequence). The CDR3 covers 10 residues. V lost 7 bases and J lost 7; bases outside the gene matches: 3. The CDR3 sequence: CSVRQGTQYF. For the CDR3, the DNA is TGCAGTGTCCGACAGGGGACCCAGTACTTC.

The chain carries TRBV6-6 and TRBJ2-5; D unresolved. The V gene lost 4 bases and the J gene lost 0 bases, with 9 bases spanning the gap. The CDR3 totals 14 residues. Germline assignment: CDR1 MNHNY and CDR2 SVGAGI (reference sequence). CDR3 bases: TGTGCCAGCAGTTCCTCGGCCCACCAAGAGACCCAGTACTTC. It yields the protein CASSSSAHQETQYF.